This T cell receptor (beta chain) was sequenced for a study of identical twins. The sample holds a few counts of this clonotype. After removal of 1 base from V and 3 bases from J, the junction contained 15 bases not matched to a gene. Per germline, CDR1 LGHNA and CDR2 YSLEER. The CDR3 contains 19 residues. TCRdb reprocessed the 5' RACE reads via MiXCR and lists one record per CDR3 protein. The sample includes under 300,000 distinct CDR3 sequences, roughly 7.1% of them seen just once. In addition, the sample was reused for a study of T cells expressing NK-cell markers. That source notes: Sorted CD3+CD56+NKG2C+, CD3+CD56+NKG2C- and CD3+CD56-NKG2C+ T cells supplied TCR beta repertoires.

The TCR was taken from a woman between 18 and 29 years old in good health. The specimen sequenced was CD8+ T cells sorted from blood. This chain links TRBV4-3 with TRBJ2-3, with 8 bases that match TRBD2. This CDR3 reads CASSQGGGALAGRTDTQYF. The CDR3 DNA reads TGCGCCAGCAGCCAAGGAGGAGGGGCTCTAGCGGGTAGGACAGATACGCAGTATTTT.